This T cell receptor (beta chain) was identified during a study of T cells in localized non-small cell lung cancer. The CDR3 runs to 12 residues. V was trimmed by 0 bases and J by 5 bases, leaving 5 bases between them. Looked up from germline, CDR1 is SGDLS and CDR2 is YYNGEE. Here immunoSEQ multiplex PCR was the method, and the copy in TCRdb shows in-frame clones only, minus some. The sample contains 78,000 or so clones, about four fifths of which appear only once. The gene calls are TRBV9 and TRBJ1-2; tentative D call: TRBD1 (5 bases). This TCR was recovered from a man aged 40 to 70 with stage I lung adenocarcinoma. The sequenced sample was peripheral blood, obtained before any cancer treatment. The CDR3 here is CASSVGQYGYTF. Here the CDR3 DNA reads TGTGCCAGCAGCGTAGGACAGTATGGCTACACCTTC.